These T cell receptor beta chains were read from a single sample in a study of monozygotic twins with inflammatory bowel disease. TCRdb reprocessed the 5' RACE reads and reports one entry per CDR3 protein, with no DNA. Its clone listing holds about 300,000 distinct CDR3 sequences. Sequencing input: blood. The receptor set was obtained from a human donor with ulcerative colitis or Crohn's disease, or a healthy co-twin of an affected twin (not recorded which). Both conserved end residues are part of each CDR3.

v_call: TRBV5-1; j_call: TRBJ2-7; cdr3_aa: CASSLLATGVEQYF
v_call: TRBV30; j_call: TRBJ2-5; cdr3_aa: CAWSPGQVKTQYF
v_call: TRBV6-2/TRBV6-3; j_call: TRBJ1-5; cdr3_aa: CASRTKSGGYSNQPQHF
v_call: TRBV20-1; j_call: TRBJ2-3; cdr3_aa: CSARVSHLFEGGGYRTDTQYF
v_call: TRBV12-3/TRBV12-4; j_call: TRBJ2-6; cdr3_aa: CASSPNRVSGANVLTF
v_call: TRBV5-4; j_call: TRBJ2-1; cdr3_aa: CASRDYNEQFF
v_call: TRBV12-3/TRBV12-4; j_call: TRBJ1-2; cdr3_aa: CASSFIGTVKLGYTF
v_call: TRBV10-3; j_call: TRBJ2-1; cdr3_aa: CATQREGYNEQFF
v_call: TRBV7-2; j_call: TRBJ2-1; cdr3_aa: CASSFLTGDNEQFF
v_call: TRBV7-9; j_call: TRBJ2-2; cdr3_aa: CASSPWGTNTGELFF
v_call: TRBV19; j_call: TRBJ1-4; cdr3_aa: CASQGQLNEKLFF
v_call: TRBV18; j_call: TRBJ2-1; cdr3_aa: CASSGHLYEQFF
v_call: TRBV5-1; j_call: TRBJ2-5; cdr3_aa: CASSLVLGAQETQYF
v_call: TRBV7-9; j_call: TRBJ2-3; cdr3_aa: CASSLDPASTDTQYF
v_call: TRBV5-1; j_call: TRBJ2-2; cdr3_aa: CASSLVNSGVTGELFF
v_call: TRBV3-1; j_call: TRBJ1-1; cdr3_aa: CASSQERKGAGTEAFF
v_call: TRBV5-1; j_call: TRBJ2-7; cdr3_aa: CASSLGSAGAFIYEQYF
v_call: TRBV2; j_call: TRBJ1-1; cdr3_aa: CASSEWEASNTEAFF
v_call: TRBV5-1; j_call: TRBJ2-5; cdr3_aa: CASSLLILAGEGETQYF
v_call: TRBV3-1; j_call: TRBJ2-7; cdr3_aa: CASSQRRGRSYNYEQYF
v_call: TRBV29-1; j_call: TRBJ2-3; cdr3_aa: CSGGSATDTQYF
v_call: TRBV19; j_call: TRBJ1-5; cdr3_aa: CASRPGRLNQPQHF
v_call: TRBV20-1; j_call: TRBJ2-5; cdr3_aa: CSARAGEVFETQYF